Presented here are 13 T cell receptor beta chains from one specimen sequenced in a study of blood T cells in healthy people across ages. A sample-barcoded 5' primer and a J-beta primer mix were used in a second PCR of about 7 to 12 cycles. TCRdb re-called the 5' RACE reads with MiXCR, one entry per CDR3 protein. Here the sample spans approximately 850,000 distinct CDR3 sequences, about 42% being singletons. Sequencing was carried out using blood. The receptor set was obtained from a man aged 60 to 69 in good health.

This clonotype was observed a handful of times. The V gene is TRBV20-1, the J gene TRBJ2-3; 11 bases are shared with TRBD2. The CDR3 is 16 residues long. Trimming cost V 2 bases and J 6 bases; bases outside gene matches: 10. Per the germline V gene, CDR1 is DFQATT and CDR2 is SNEGSKA (reference sequence). CDR3 amino acids: CSARLISGGAVDTQYF. DNA for the CDR3: TGCAGTGCTAGACTTATTAGCGGGGGGGCGGTCGATACGCAGTATTTT.

The chain is built from TRBV6-5 and TRBJ2-3; 7 nucleotides match TRBD2. This CDR3 spans 15 amino acids. Germline V lookup: CDR1 MNHEY, CDR2 SVGAGI. Unmatched junction bases numbered 5, after V lost 1 base and J lost 4 bases. This CDR3 is CASSYFWGRADTQYF. CDR3 DNA sequence: TGTGCCAGCAGTTACTTCTGGGGGAGGGCAGATACGCAGTATTTT.

DNA for the CDR3: TGTGCCAGCAGCGTAGGCCCTATGAGCTCCTACAATGAGCAGTTCTTC. Translating it yields CASSVGPMSSYNEQFF. The chain has TRBV9 and TRBJ2-1; D not certain. The V end was cut by 0 bases, the J end by 0 bases, with 10 bases between. Germline values: CDR1 SGDLS, CDR2 YYNGEE. The CDR3 loop spans 16 amino acids.

Here the CDR3 DNA reads TGTGCCAGCAACCTGGCGTCTACAGATACGCAGTATTTT. Its translation is CASNLASTDTQYF. The chain combines TRBV6-6 with TRBJ2-3, with D hard to call. The germline gives CDR1 MNHNY, CDR2 SVGAGI (reference sequence). The CDR3 spans 13 residues. Deletions cut 7 bases from V and 3 bases from J, with 11 bases between.

The genes are TRBV7-2 and TRBJ2-3; D unresolved. The CDR3 is 13 residues long. Germline lookup yields CDR1 SGHTA and CDR2 FQGNSA. The ends were cut back, 5 bases at V and 4 bases at J, with 10 bases in the middle. The CDR3 is CASSKFGPDTQYF. CDR3 nucleotide sequence: TGTGCCAGCAGCAAGTTTGGGCCAGATACGCAGTATTTT.

This chain uses TRBV14 with TRBJ2-3; unclear D gene. The CDR3 contains 16 residues. Trimming took 1 base from V and 2 from J, leaving 13 bases between them. Germline V CDR1 and CDR2: SGHDN, FVKESK. CDR3: CASSQASHRFTDTQYF. The DNA for the CDR3 is TGTGCCAGCAGCCAAGCGTCCCACCGTTTCACAGATACGCAGTATTTT.

This clonotype appeared many times. This rearrangement joins TRBV7-2 to TRBJ2-4, with 9 bases matching TRBD1. Germline V gene lookup returns CDR1 SGHTA and CDR2 FQGNSA. The CDR3 sequence is 16 residues long. The J segment lost 7 bases and the V segment lost 0 bases, leaving 7 bases of the junction unmatched. The CDR3 sequence is CASSLAGTGSMNIQYF. The CDR3 nucleotides are TGTGCCAGCAGCTTAGCCGGGACAGGGTCGATGAACATTCAGTACTTC.

This chain connects TRBV3-1 to TRBJ2-2, with 7 bases identical to TRBD2. The V gene end was trimmed by 2 bases and the J gene end by 2 bases; junction bases not matched to a gene: 5. Germline V gene data show CDR1 as LGHDT and CDR2 as YNNKEL (reference sequence). The length of the CDR3 is 16 residues. The CDR3 loop is CASSQSGGGNTGELFF. The CDR3 DNA sequence: TGTGCCAGCAGCCAATCGGGCGGGGGAAACACCGGGGAGCTGTTTTTT.

This clonotype was seen a few times. The chain employs TRBV9 and TRBJ2-1; weak D call: TRBD1 (6 bases). Germline CDR1 and CDR2: SGDLS and YYNGEE. The CDR3 is made up of 17 amino acids. V was cut by 1 base and J by 0 bases, with 14 bases left in between. The CDR3 nucleotides read TGTGCCAGCAGCGTATATGAGGGGGTAAGCTCCTACAATGAGCAGTTCTTC. This encodes CASSVYEGVSSYNEQFF. Full variable domain (remainder filled in from reference TRBV9 and TRBJ2-1): DSGVTQTPKHLITATGQRVTLRCSPRSGDLSVYWYQQSLDQGLQFLIQYYNGEERAKGNILERFSAQQFPDLHSELNLSSLELGDSALYFCASSVYEGVSSYNEQFFGPGTRLTVL.

This clonotype was found a few times. This chain connects TRBV9 to TRBJ2-6; D is ambiguous. Trimming pared 3 bases from V and 4 bases from J, leaving 8 bases between. From germline, CDR1 is SGDLS and CDR2 YYNGEE. The CDR3 spans 14 residues. Written as DNA, the CDR3 is TGTGCCAGCAGCGGGCTGGGCGGGGCCAACGTCCTGACTTTC. Translated, it gives CASSGLGGANVLTF.

This clonotype was seen only once. The rearrangement links TRBV3-1 to TRBJ2-3; maybe TRBD1 (5 bases). The CDR3 totals 15 residues. In germline, CDR1 is LGHDT, CDR2 YNNKEL (reference sequence). V was cut by 1 base and J by 5 bases, with 13 bases left in between. The CDR3 protein is CASSQGPRGRDTQYF. The CDR3 coding sequence is TGTGCCAGCAGCCAAGGTCCTAGGGGTAGAGATACGCAGTATTTT.

In DNA, the CDR3 is TGTGCCAGCAGCCAAGCCGGGACAGGGAAAGAGACCCAGTACTTC. Amino acid sequence: CASSQAGTGKETQYF. This sequence joins TRBV3-1 and TRBJ2-5, with 9 bases matching TRBD1. CDR3 length: 15 amino acids. V dropped 1 base and J dropped 3; count of bases not matched to a gene: 3. Looked up from germline, CDR1 is LGHDT and CDR2 is YNNKEL (reference sequence).

The chain is built from TRBV5-1 and TRBJ1-4; D call uncertain. Trimming removed 0 bases at V and 5 bases at J, with 5 bases between. Germline assignment: CDR1 SGHRS and CDR2 YFSETQ. CDR3 length: 13 amino acids. CDR3 protein: CASSLDANEKLFF. The DNA of the CDR3 is TGCGCCAGCAGCTTGGATGCAAATGAAAAACTGTTTTTT.